This T cell receptor beta chain comes out of a study of CD8 T cells in Susac syndrome. V lost 4 bases and J lost 4; bases outside the gene matches: 4. This CDR3 has 15 residues. CDR1 is SGHNT and CDR2 is YYREEE in the germline V gene (reference sequence). Reverse transcription of roughly 0.5 to 1 ug RNA used random hexamers. TCRdb processed the immunoSEQ multiplex PCR reads anew with MiXCR; each CDR3 protein has one entry. The table has roughly 190,000 distinct CDR3 sequences, approximately 95% seen once. Sample: CD8+ T cells from PBMCs. The chain uses TRBV5-4 and TRBJ2-1, with 11 nucleotides matching TRBD2. This receptor was taken from a human donor with Susac syndrome. The CDR3 sequence is CASSIGTSGYNEQFF. The DNA for the CDR3 is TGTGCCAGCAGCATAGGGACTAGCGGTTACAATGAGCAGTTCTTC.